This T cell receptor (beta chain) was sequenced in a study of blood T cell repertoires in COVID-19. Source study methods: Amplification from reference gene primers served as the basis for estimated nucleated cell counts. Clones were read by immunoSEQ multiplex PCR, and TCRdb kept only the in-frame ones, dropping some. V and J calls plus clone size are reproduced from that table; the DNA served to infer D and trimming. Here the sample spans some 300,000 clones, more than 70% being singletons. Of note for this clone: The same CDR3 also results from other DNA sequences found in this sample.

The material sequenced was peripheral blood. This receptor was taken from a woman in her twenties or thirties who had recovered from COVID-19.

CDR3 residues: CASSPNRDGYTF. DNA for the CDR3: TGTGCCAGCAGCCCAAACAGGGATGGCTACACCTTC. V usage is TRBV3-1 (or the pseudogene TRBV3-2) and J usage is TRBJ1-2, with D possibly TRBD1 on 6 matching bases. Trimming removed 4 bases from V and 6 bases from J, with 9 bases in between. Germline loops: CDR1 LGHDT, CDR2 YNNKEL (reference sequence). The CDR3 spans 12 residues.